The clone carrying this T cell receptor (beta chain) came up a few times. Its target is unknown. This may come from a read error, since a much larger clone is one base off. Time point: baseline, week 1 (first vaccination visit). Sample treatment: pre-vaccination baseline after standard-of-care therapy. Germline V gene sequence: CDR1 SQVTM, CDR2 ANQGSEA. The CDR3 is 10 amino acids. Libraries were prepared by immunoSEQ multiplex PCR; TCRdb keeps only in-frame clonotypes and omits some of them. The table includes roughly 15,000 clones, more than 80% detected once. The sample comes from a study of a mutant IDH1 vaccine in newly diagnosed glioma. For the study at large: Former treatment meant radiotherapy, temozolomide, or both; the majority had gotten both.

Study-wide points: Any relationship between pseudoprogression and changes in top peripheral T cell clonotypes seemed absent.

This TCR was sampled from a woman aged 40-49 years with glioma. Some clones in this sample may be carry-over from other donors' samples. This chain uses TRBV29-1 with TRBJ1-1; no firm D call. The sample here was PBMCs, taken from a glioma patient treated with radiotherapy, temozolomide or both. The CDR3 DNA is TGCACCGCCGGGGACACTGAAGCTTTCTTT. This gives the protein CTAGDTEAFF.